The sample holds a few counts of the clone carrying this TCR beta chain. The data are from a study of PD-1 blockade in classical Hodgkin lymphoma. Trimming removed 2 bases from V and 7 bases from J; junction bases left unmatched: 8. The CDR3 consists of 15 residues. Looked up from germline, CDR1 is SGHRS and CDR2 is YFSETQ. Using immunoSEQ multiplex PCR, the repertoire was profiled, and TCRdb retains in-frame clones only, with some absent. This table has 30,000 or so clones, more than 80% appearing once. Each patient relapsed following autologous stem cell transplantation, and prior brentuximab vedotin exposure differed. CD4+ T cells were purified from thawed PBMCs by magnetic negative selection.

The V gene is TRBV5-1, the J gene TRBJ1-1; 10 bases are shared with TRBD1. The sequence was obtained from a human donor with classical Hodgkin lymphoma. The starting material was CD4+ T cells from blood, obtained at baseline. This CDR3 reads CASSFSGQGTLEAFF. CDR3 coding DNA: TGCGCCAGCAGCTTTTCGGGACAGGGGACTCTTGAAGCTTTCTTT.